This is a list of T cell receptor beta chains from one sample in a study of T cells in Graves' hyperthyroidism and ophthalmopathy. TCRdb called the multiplex PCR reads again in MiXCR, with one record for every CDR3 protein. This table holds under 400,000 distinct CDR3 sequences, around a fifth found once. What was sequenced was blood. All receptors come from a woman in her forties or fifties with Graves' hyperthyroidism. Each CDR3 is given with its conserved first and last residue. Each record gives: J gene, D gene, clone size, V gene, CDR3 protein, CDR3 DNA. D genes are given only for firm matches. Some rows mark clone size as missing; the rest say once, few, many or name a class of expanded clone.

TRBJ2-5	TRBD2	NA	TRBV11-2	CASSFPGGGTETQYF	TGTGCCAGCAGTTTCCCGGGGGGGGGGACAGAGACCCAGTACTTC
TRBJ2-5	NA	few	TRBV30	CAWRVGPGETQYF	TGTGCCTGGAGAGTAGGGCCGGGGGAGACCCAGTACTTC
TRBJ2-1	TRBD1	NA	TRBV13	CASRHDRDDEQFF	TGTGCCAGCAGACATGACAGGGACGATGAGCAGTTCTTC
TRBJ2-1	NA	many	TRBV7-9	CASSFGLSSAQFF	TGTGCCAGCAGCTTTGGACTCTCATCCGCCCAGTTCTTC
TRBJ2-3	NA	NA	TRBV9	CASSVRQITDTQYF	TGTGCCAGCAGCGTGAGGCAGATCACAGATACGCAGTATTTT
TRBJ2-5	NA	many	TRBV28	CASSFTNSPQETQYF	TGTGCCAGCAGTTTTACAAACAGTCCACAAGAGACCCAGTACTTC
TRBJ1-1	NA	many	TRBV18	CASSWEAEAFF	TGTGCCAGCTCATGGGAGGCTGAAGCTTTCTTT
TRBJ2-3	TRBD2	many	TRBV9	CASSPLAGGAPDTQYF	TGTGCCAGCAGCCCTTTAGCGGGGGGGGCACCAGATACGCAGTATTTT
TRBJ1-5	NA	NA	TRBV12-3/TRBV12-4	CASSLGASGGQPQHF	TGTGCCAGCAGTTTGGGCGCTTCCGGGGGTCAGCCCCAGCATTTT
TRBJ2-1	NA	NA	TRBV28	CASSLEPAEYNEQFF	TGTGCCAGCAGTTTGGAACCCGCTGAATACAATGAGCAGTTCTTC
TRBJ2-7	NA	many	TRBV11-2	CASSLGFADSYEQYF	TGTGCCAGCAGCTTAGGGTTTGCAGACTCCTACGAGCAGTACTTC
TRBJ2-7	TRBD2	many	TRBV6-5	CASSYSIAGQNYEQYF	TGTGCCAGCAGTTACTCGATAGCGGGCCAAAACTACGAGCAGTACTTC
TRBJ1-4	NA	NA	TRBV6-1	CASATGTNEKLFF	TGTGCCAGCGCTACAGGTACTAATGAAAAACTGTTTTTT
TRBJ2-7	NA	many	TRBV12-3/TRBV12-4	CASSYGQYEQYF	TGTGCCAGCAGTTACGGACAGTACGAGCAGTACTTC
TRBJ1-5	NA	NA	TRBV24-1	CVTSDPPRHRDRKSNQPQHF	TGTGTCACCAGTGATCCCCCCCGCCACCGGGACCGAAAGAGCAATCAGCCCCAGCATTTT
TRBJ2-1	NA	few	TRBV20-1	CSARDSQGIGEQFF	TGCAGTGCTAGAGATTCGCAGGGGATCGGTGAGCAGTTCTTC
TRBJ2-7	NA	many	TRBV7-6	CASSLGVGDVYEQYF	TGTGCCAGCAGCTTAGGGGTGGGGGATGTCTACGAGCAGTACTTC
TRBJ2-7	NA	many	TRBV7-9	CASSPQLGSYEQYF	TGTGCCAGCAGCCCACAACTGGGCTCCTACGAGCAGTACTTC
TRBJ2-7	NA	few	TRBV7-2	CASSLNFNLYEQYF	TGTGCCAGCAGCCTGAACTTTAATCTCTACGAGCAGTACTTC
TRBJ2-7	TRBD2	NA	TRBV9	CASSSGGGTYEQYF	TGTGCCAGCAGCTCTGGGGGGGGTACCTACGAGCAGTACTTC
TRBJ2-5	TRBD2	many	TRBV27	CASSSASGAVQETQYF	TGTGCCAGCAGTTCGGCTAGCGGGGCTGTTCAAGAGACCCAGTACTTC
TRBJ2-5	TRBD2	many	TRBV5-1	CASSPTSGGLENQYF	TGCGCCAGCAGCCCGACTAGCGGGGGGCTAGAGAACCAGTACTTC
TRBJ2-2	TRBD1	few	TRBV6-1	CASSSGAGGYGELFF	TGTGCCAGCAGTTCCGGGGCAGGGGGATACGGGGAGCTGTTTTTT
TRBJ1-2	NA	NA	TRBV12-3/TRBV12-4	CASSLAAGFGYTF	TGTGCCAGCAGTTTAGCGGCGGGGTTTGGCTACACCTTC
TRBJ1-6	NA	NA	TRBV10-3	CAITETYNSPLHF	TGTGCCATCACAGAGACGTATAATTCACCCCTCCACTTT
TRBJ2-7	NA	many	TRBV28	CASSPPGGPPYEQYF	TGTGCCAGCAGCCCCCCGGGGGGCCCGCCCTACGAGCAGTACTTC
TRBJ1-6	NA	many	TRBV5-1	CASSNSGFDSPLHF	TGCGCCAGCAGCAACTCAGGGTTTGATTCACCCCTCCACTTT
TRBJ1-2	NA	NA	TRBV5-1	CASSLGLEPTAYGYTF	TGCGCCAGCAGCTTGGGCCTCGAGCCTACTGCCTATGGCTACACCTTC
TRBJ1-4	NA	NA	TRBV14	CASSYNINPEKLFF	TGTGCCAGCAGCTATAACATCAATCCGGAAAAACTGTTTTTT
TRBJ2-1	TRBD2	NA	TRBV2	CASSEARRGTSGNEQFF	TGTGCCAGCAGTGAAGCGCGCCGGGGGACTAGCGGCAATGAGCAGTTCTTC
TRBJ2-1	NA	many	TRBV6-1	CASSEVSSPEQFF	TGTGCCAGCAGTGAAGTGTCTAGCCCTGAGCAGTTCTTC
TRBJ2-3	TRBD2	many	TRBV28	CASSSSTSGRPGDTQYF	TGTGCCAGCAGTTCCTCGACTAGCGGTCGTCCCGGAGATACGCAGTATTTT
TRBJ2-7	TRBD2	many	TRBV28	CASSSDRDYSYEQYF	TGTGCCAGCAGTTCCGACCGGGACTATTCCTACGAGCAGTACTTC
TRBJ1-5	NA	many	TRBV28	CASSLSLRDIGNQPQHF	TGTGCCAGCAGTTTGTCGCTCCGAGACATCGGCAATCAGCCCCAGCATTTT
TRBJ2-7	TRBD1	many	TRBV7-2	CASSLDGTGAYEQYF	TGTGCCAGCAGCTTAGATGGGACAGGGGCCTACGAGCAGTACTTC
TRBJ1-6	NA	few	TRBV20-1	CSASPRGTDSPLHF	TGCAGTGCTAGCCCTCGGGGGACGGATTCACCCCTCCACTTT
TRBJ1-1	TRBD1	NA	TRBV4-1	CASSQDKAGGNTEAFF	TGCGCCAGCAGCCAAGATAAAGCAGGGGGGAACACTGAAGCTTTCTTT
TRBJ2-2	NA	NA	TRBV2	CASSPGARELFF	TGTGCCAGCAGCCCAGGGGCCCGGGAGCTGTTTTTT
TRBJ2-7	NA	few	TRBV4-1	CASSRRITYEQYF	TGCGCCAGCAGCCGACGGATAACCTACGAGCAGTACTTC
TRBJ2-7	NA	many	TRBV28	CASSPVSGVYEQYF	TGTGCCAGCAGTCCTGTTTCGGGGGTCTACGAGCAGTACTTC
TRBJ2-7	TRBD2	many	TRBV20-1	CSAVNREVAGRYEQYF	TGCAGTGCTGTTAACAGGGAGGTAGCGGGGAGGTACGAGCAGTACTTC
TRBJ2-7	TRBD1	NA	TRBV20-1	CSARAMDRSTYEQYF	TGCAGTGCTAGGGCTATGGACAGGAGTACCTACGAGCAGTACTTC
TRBJ2-3	NA	many	TRBV29-1	CSVAETTDTQYF	TGCAGCGTTGCGGAGACCACAGATACGCAGTATTTT
TRBJ2-1	NA	many	TRBV27	CASSLVGSEQVALGEQFF	TGTGCCAGCAGTTTAGTTGGCTCGGAACAGGTGGCTTTGGGTGAGCAGTTCTTC